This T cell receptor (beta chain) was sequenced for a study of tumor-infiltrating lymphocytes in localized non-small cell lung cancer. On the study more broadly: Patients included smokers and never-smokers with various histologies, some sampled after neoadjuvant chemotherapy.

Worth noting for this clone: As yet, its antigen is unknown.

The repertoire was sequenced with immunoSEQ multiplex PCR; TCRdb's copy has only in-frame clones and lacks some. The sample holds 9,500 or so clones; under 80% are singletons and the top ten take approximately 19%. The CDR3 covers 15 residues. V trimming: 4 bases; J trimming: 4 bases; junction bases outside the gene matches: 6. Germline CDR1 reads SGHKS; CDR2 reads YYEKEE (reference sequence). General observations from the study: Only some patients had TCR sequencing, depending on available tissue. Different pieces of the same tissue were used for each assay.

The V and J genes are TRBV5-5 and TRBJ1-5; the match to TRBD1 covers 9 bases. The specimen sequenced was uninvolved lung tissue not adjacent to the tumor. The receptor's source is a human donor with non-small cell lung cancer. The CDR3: CASSAGTGSNQPQHF. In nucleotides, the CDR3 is TGTGCCAGCAGCGCAGGGACAGGGAGTAATCAGCCCCAGCATTTT.